Included here is one T cell receptor (beta chain) sequence, with context. The germline V gene encodes CDR1 SGHNT and CDR2 YYREEE (reference sequence). CDR3 size: 16 residues. Trimming cost V 4 bases and J 4 bases, with 20 bases left between them. Per the authors' pipeline: Estimation of nucleated cell counts was performed using reference gene primer amplification. Assay used: immunoSEQ multiplex PCR; TCRdb lists only in-frame clones, some missing. From that table come the V and J calls and clone size; the DNA was used to work out D and trimming. This sample has around 76,000 clones; about 85% occur once, and the top ten carry 9.5% to 15%. Patients from Seattle were sampled longitudinally, starting during active infection. These data are taken from a study of blood T cell repertoires in COVID-19. Looking at the study overall: T cells, B-cell-depleted T cells, or PBMCs supplied cDNA or gDNA.

What was sequenced was peripheral blood. The TCR comes from a man aged 50 to 59 with COVID-19, enrolled during active disease. The V call is TRBV5-4, the J call TRBJ1-1; D is uncertain. The CDR3 DNA is TGTGCCAGCAGCCGCCCCCTTCGGGGTGGAGGCACTGAAGCTTTCTTT. Amino acid sequence: CASSRPLRGGGTEAFF.